One T cell receptor beta chain is described in this entry. The method was immunoSEQ multiplex PCR; TCRdb's version includes in-frame clones alone and lacks a portion of them. In the table there are tens of thousands of clones, 75% to 90% of which are singletons. The V end lost 4 bases, the J end lost 0 bases, and 4 bases lay between the germline ends. Germline values: CDR1 LNHDA, CDR2 SQIVND (reference sequence). This CDR3 is built from 13 residues. The sample originates from a study of blood T cell repertoires in COVID-19. The specimen sequenced was peripheral blood. J is TRBJ2-4 and V is TRBV19, with D hard to call. This receptor was obtained from a woman between 45 and 60 years old with active or convalescent COVID-19. This CDR3 reads CASSTLAKNIQYF. The CDR3 nucleotides read TGTGCCAGTAGTACCCTAGCCAAAAACATTCAGTACTTC. Combining the CDR3 with reference TRBV19 and TRBJ2-4 gives the whole variable domain DGGITQSPKYLFRKEGQNVTLSCEQNLNHDAMYWYRQDPGQGLRLIYYSQIVNDFQKGDIAEGYSVSREKKESFPLTVTSAQKNPTAFYLCASSTLAKNIQYFGAGTRLSVL.